This T cell receptor beta chain came from a study of shared clonotypes between healthy human individuals. Generated by immunoSEQ multiplex PCR, the TCRdb table keeps only in-frame clones and is missing some. Among about 610,000 clones listed, less than 98% were seen once. After removal of 6 bases from V and 7 bases from J, the junction contained 10 bases not matched to a gene. This CDR3 contains 15 residues. Looked up from germline, CDR1 is MDHEN and CDR2 is SYDVKM. The sample taken for sequencing was naive CD4+ T cells sorted from blood. Subset indicated: CD45RA+ positively selected. This chain joins TRBV28 and TRBJ2-2; 8 bases match TRBD1. The source of this sequence is a woman aged 30 to 39 in good health. In nucleotides, the CDR3 is TGTGCCAGCAGAGCGGCTCGACAGGGGATCGGGGAGCTGTTTTTT. Its protein is CASRAARQGIGELFF.